This TCR beta chain was retrieved from a study of cytomegalovirus exposure and HLA in healthy donors. Study findings and constraints: Immune exposure information comprised only CMV serostatus. Other equally common chains were less clonally expanded than HLA-associated TCR beta chains, a later analysis showed. Analysis performed later found about 18,000 TCR beta sequences associated with HLA alleles at 0.05 false discovery rate. Segments of the TCR beta V type were, in most cases, productive about 87% or about 30% of the time in an earlier analysis.

The PCR was carried out with 60 Vbeta primers and 13 Jbeta primers. Here immunoSEQ multiplex PCR was the method, and the copy in TCRdb shows in-frame clones only, minus some. The table includes just under 95,000 clones, over 75% detected once. In its sample, this clone was seen a few times. Its specificity is unknown. The germline V and J ends were trimmed by 4 bases and 0 bases, with 11 bases remaining between them. This CDR3 is 14 amino acids long. Germline V CDR1 and CDR2: SGHDT, YYEEEE. The source is a girl aged 2-10 years in good health and CMV-seropositive. Sample: PBMCs. The chain combines TRBV5-6 with TRBJ2-7; maybe TRBD2 (5 bases). The CDR3 loop reads CASSRMTNSYEQYF. The CDR3 coding sequence is TGTGCCAGCAGCCGAATGACTAACTCCTACGAGCAGTACTTC. The variable domain in full, completed from reference TRBV5-6 and TRBJ2-7, reads DAGVTQSPTHLIKTRGQQVTLRCSPKSGHDTVSWYQQALGQGPQFIFQYYEEEERQRGNFPDRFSGHQFPNYSSELNVNALLLGDSALYLCASSRMTNSYEQYFGPGTRLTVT.